These 4 T cell receptor beta chains came from one sample sequenced in a study of blood T cells in healthy people across ages. Using a J-beta primer mix together with a sample-barcoded 5' primer, a second PCR was run for about 6 to 12 cycles. From the 5' RACE reads, TCRdb called clonotypes with MiXCR, one entry per CDR3 protein. The sample records around 1,000,000 distinct CDR3 sequences, 20% to 25% being singletons. These same records also appear under a second study, on T cells of mothers and their children.

Sample: blood. These receptors all stem from a girl aged 2-10 years in good health.

This clonotype showed up just a few times. This chain connects TRBV7-9 to TRBJ2-5; D is possibly TRBD1 (5 bases). The DNA end is a closer match to TRBJ2-1, so the J assignment may be wrong. This CDR3 spans 15 amino acids. The germline V gene encodes CDR1 SEHNR and CDR2 FQNEAQ (reference sequence). CDR3 in amino acids: CASSEQGDMAHEQFF. For the CDR3, the DNA is TGTGCCAGCAGCGAGCAAGGGGATATGGCCCATGAGCAGTTCTTC.

The chain links TRBV12-3 or TRBV12-4 to TRBJ2-5, with 9 positions matching TRBD2. This CDR3 contains 15 residues. J lost 4 bases, V lost 2 bases, and 5 bases had no gene match. CDR3 DNA: TGTGCCAGCAGTTTAAGCGAGCGGGAGGTAGAGACCCAGTACTTC. Amino acids: CASSLSEREVETQYF.

This clonotype appeared a few times. This sequence joins TRBV12-3 or TRBV12-4 and TRBJ2-6, with TRBD2 as a possible D gene (5 bases). This CDR3 has 17 amino acids. Trimming cost V 7 bases and J 1 base, with 17 bases left between them. The CDR3 is CASTQQLAVSGANVLTF. The CDR3 DNA reads as TGTGCCAGCACTCAACAGCTAGCTGTGTCTGGGGCCAACGTCCTGACTTTC.

The CDR3 DNA is TGTGCCATAGGACCTAACACTGAAGCTTTCTTT. As protein: CAIGPNTEAFF. The J gene is TRBJ1-1, the V gene TRBV7-9; no clear D. With 10 bases removed from V and 2 bases from J, the gap between germline ends came to 8 bases. Germline CDR1 SEHNR, CDR2 FQNEAQ (reference sequence). CDR3 size: 11 residues.